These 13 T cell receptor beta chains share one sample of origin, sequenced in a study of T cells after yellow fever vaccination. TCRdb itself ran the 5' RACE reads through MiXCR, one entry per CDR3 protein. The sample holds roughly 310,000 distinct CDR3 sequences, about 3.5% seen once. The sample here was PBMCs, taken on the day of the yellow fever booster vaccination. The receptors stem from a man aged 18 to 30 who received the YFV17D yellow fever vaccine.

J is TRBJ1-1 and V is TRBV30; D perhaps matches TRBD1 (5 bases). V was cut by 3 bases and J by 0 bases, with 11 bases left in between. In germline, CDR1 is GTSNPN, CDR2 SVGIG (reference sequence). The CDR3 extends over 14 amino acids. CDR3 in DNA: TGTGCCTGGAGCGCCACAGGAATGAACACTGAAGCTTTCTTT. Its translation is CAWSATGMNTEAFF.

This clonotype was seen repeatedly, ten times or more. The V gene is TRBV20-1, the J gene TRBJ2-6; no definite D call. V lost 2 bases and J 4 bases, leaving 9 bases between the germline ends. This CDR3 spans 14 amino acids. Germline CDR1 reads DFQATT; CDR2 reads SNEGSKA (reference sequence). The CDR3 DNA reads TGCAGTGCTAGAAGAGCTTCCGGGGCCAACGTCCTGACTTTC. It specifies CSARRASGANVLTF.

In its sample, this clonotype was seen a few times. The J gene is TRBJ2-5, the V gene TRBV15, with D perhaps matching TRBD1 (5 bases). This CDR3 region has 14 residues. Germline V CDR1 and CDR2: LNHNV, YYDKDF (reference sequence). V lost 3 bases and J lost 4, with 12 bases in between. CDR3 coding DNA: TGTGCCACCAGCAGGTTCAGGGTTGGAGAGACCCAGTACTTC. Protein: CATSRFRVGETQYF.

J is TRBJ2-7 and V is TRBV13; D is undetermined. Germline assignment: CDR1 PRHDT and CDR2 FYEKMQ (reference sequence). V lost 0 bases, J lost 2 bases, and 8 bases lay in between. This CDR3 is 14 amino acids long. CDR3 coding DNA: TGTGCCAGCAGCTTAGGTCATTCCACCTACGAGCAGTACGTC. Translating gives CASSLGHSTYEQYV.

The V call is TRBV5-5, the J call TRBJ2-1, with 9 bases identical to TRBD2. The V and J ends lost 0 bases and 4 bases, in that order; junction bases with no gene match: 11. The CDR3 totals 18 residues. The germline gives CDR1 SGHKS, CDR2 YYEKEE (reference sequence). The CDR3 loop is CASSLGPGSGGPYNEQFF. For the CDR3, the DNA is TGTGCCAGCAGCTTGGGCCCCGGTAGCGGGGGCCCGTACAATGAGCAGTTCTTC.

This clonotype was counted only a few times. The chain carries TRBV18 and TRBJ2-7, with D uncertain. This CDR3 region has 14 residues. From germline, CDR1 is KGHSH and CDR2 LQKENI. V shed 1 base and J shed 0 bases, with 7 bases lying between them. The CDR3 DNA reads TGTGCCAGCTCACCACGGAGAAGCTCCTACGAGCAGTACGTC. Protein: CASSPRRSSYEQYV.

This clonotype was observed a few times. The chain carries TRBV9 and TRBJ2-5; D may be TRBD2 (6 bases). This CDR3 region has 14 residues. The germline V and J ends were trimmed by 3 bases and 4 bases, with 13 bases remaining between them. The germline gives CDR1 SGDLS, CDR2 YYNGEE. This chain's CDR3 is CASSGRPGLETQYF. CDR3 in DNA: TGTGCCAGCAGCGGACGCCCGGGACTAGAGACCCAGTACTTC.

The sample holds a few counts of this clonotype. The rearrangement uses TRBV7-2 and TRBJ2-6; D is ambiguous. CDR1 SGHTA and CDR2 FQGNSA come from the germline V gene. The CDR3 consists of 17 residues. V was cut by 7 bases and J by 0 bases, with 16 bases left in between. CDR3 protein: CASTNWAESSGANVLTF. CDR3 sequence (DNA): TGTGCCAGCACCAATTGGGCGGAAAGCTCTGGGGCCAACGTCCTGACTTTC.

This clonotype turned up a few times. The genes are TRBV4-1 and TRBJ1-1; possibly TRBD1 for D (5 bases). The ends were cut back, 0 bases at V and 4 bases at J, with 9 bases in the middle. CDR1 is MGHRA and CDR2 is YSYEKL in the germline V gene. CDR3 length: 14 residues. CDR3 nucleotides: TGCGCCAGCAGCCAAGAGGTGACAGTCACTGAAGCTTTCTTT. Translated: CASSQEVTVTEAFF.

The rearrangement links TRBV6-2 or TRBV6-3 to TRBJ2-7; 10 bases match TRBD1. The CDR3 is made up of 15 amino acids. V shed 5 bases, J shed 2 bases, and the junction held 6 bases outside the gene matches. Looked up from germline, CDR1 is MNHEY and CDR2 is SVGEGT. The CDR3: CASSKWTGGTYEQYV. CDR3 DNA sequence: TGTGCCAGCAGTAAGTGGACAGGGGGTACCTACGAGCAGTACGTC.

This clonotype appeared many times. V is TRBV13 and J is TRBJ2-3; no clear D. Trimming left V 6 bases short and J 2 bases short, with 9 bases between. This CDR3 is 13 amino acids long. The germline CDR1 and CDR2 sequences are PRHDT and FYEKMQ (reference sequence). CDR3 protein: CASSTYTTDTQYF. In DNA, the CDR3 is TGTGCCAGCAGTACCTATACCACAGATACGCAGTATTTT.

CDR3 sequence: CASSLWLGDEQYF. DNA for the CDR3: TGTGCCAGCAGCTTATGGTTGGGGGACGAGCAGTACTTC. The J gene is TRBJ2-7, the V gene TRBV11-2, with D perhaps assigned TRBD1 or TRBD2 (5 bases each). Germline-derived CDR1 and CDR2 are SGHAT and FQNNGV. The CDR3 has 13 amino acids. Deletions cut 2 bases from V and 5 bases from J, with 10 bases between.

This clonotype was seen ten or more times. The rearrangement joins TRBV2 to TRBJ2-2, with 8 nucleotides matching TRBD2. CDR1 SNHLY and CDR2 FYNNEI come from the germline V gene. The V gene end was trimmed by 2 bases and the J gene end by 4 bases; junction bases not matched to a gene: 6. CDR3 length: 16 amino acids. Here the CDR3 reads CASSENGGASTGELFF. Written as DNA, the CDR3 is TGTGCCAGCAGTGAAAACGGGGGGGCCTCCACCGGGGAGCTGTTTTTT.